These T cell receptor beta chains were read from a single sample in a study of cytomegalovirus exposure and HLA in healthy donors. Measured with immunoSEQ multiplex PCR; TCRdb has only the in-frame clones, and not every one. This repertoire shows under 300,000 clones, 81% found once; its top ten account for under 8%. Material: PBMCs. Source of these receptors: a woman aged 55-69 years in good health and CMV-seropositive. CDR3s include the opening cysteine and the closing phenylalanine or tryptophan. A D gene is named only where the DNA matches it firmly. The size of a clone is reported for some rows only, either as once, few or many, or as a class for expanded clones.

CDR3 DNA: TGTGCCAGTAGTAGACGGGAGGCCGAACCGGATACGCAGTATTTT; CDR3 protein: CASSRREAEPDTQYF; D gene: TRBD2; clone size: .; V gene: TRBV19; J gene: TRBJ2-3
CDR3 DNA: TGTGCCAGCAGCCGAAGAGCGGGCGACTACGAGCAGTACTTC; CDR3 protein: CASSRRAGDYEQYF; D gene: .; clone size: .; V gene: TRBV7-2; J gene: TRBJ2-7
CDR3 DNA: TGTGCCAGCAGCCAACCCAGGGACAGCTATGGCTACACCTTC; CDR3 protein: CASSQPRDSYGYTF; D gene: TRBD1; clone size: .; V gene: TRBV28; J gene: TRBJ1-2
CDR3 DNA: TGTGCCAGTAGTACCGGGGACAGGGGGCGTCGACAGCCCCAGCATTTT; CDR3 protein: CASSTGDRGRRQPQHF; D gene: TRBD1; clone size: .; V gene: TRBV19; J gene: TRBJ1-5
CDR3 DNA: TGCGCCAGCAGCTCGGGACAGGGGGCCCCTGGTGAGCAGTTCTTC; CDR3 protein: CASSSGQGAPGEQFF; D gene: TRBD1; clone size: .; V gene: TRBV5-1; J gene: TRBJ2-1
CDR3 DNA: TGTGCCAGCAGTTACATGCCGCTGGAGGACCAGTACTTC; CDR3 protein: CASSYMPLEDQYF; D gene: .; clone size: .; V gene: TRBV6-6; J gene: TRBJ2-5
CDR3 DNA: TGCGCCAGCAGTCATAGCGGGGCTTCCTACAATGAGCAGTTCTTC; CDR3 protein: CASSHSGASYNEQFF; D gene: TRBD2; clone size: .; V gene: TRBV4-1; J gene: TRBJ2-1
CDR3 DNA: TGTGCCATACGACAGGGGTTTAATCAGCCCCAGCATTTT; CDR3 protein: CAIRQGFNQPQHF; D gene: TRBD1; clone size: .; V gene: TRBV6-1; J gene: TRBJ1-5
CDR3 DNA: TGTGCCAGCAGTTACTCGATGAGATACTTAAACAATGAGCAGTTCTTC; CDR3 protein: CASSYSMRYLNNEQFF; D gene: .; clone size: .; V gene: TRBV6-5; J gene: TRBJ2-1
CDR3 DNA: TGTGCCAGCTCACCCTTAGCGGGACTATCCTACAATGAGCAGTTCTTC; CDR3 protein: CASSPLAGLSYNEQFF; D gene: TRBD2; clone size: .; V gene: TRBV18; J gene: TRBJ2-1
CDR3 DNA: TGCGCCAGCAGCTTGTCGGGAGTCGGTGGGAATGAGCAGTTCTTC; CDR3 protein: CASSLSGVGGNEQFF; D gene: .; clone size: .; V gene: TRBV5-1; J gene: TRBJ2-1
CDR3 DNA: TGCGCCAGCAGCGACGGACAGCCGTCCGAAAAACTGTTTTTT; CDR3 protein: CASSDGQPSEKLFF; D gene: .; clone size: .; V gene: TRBV5-1; J gene: TRBJ1-4
CDR3 DNA: TGTGCCAGCGCCCTTTTTGCGGGAGGGATTGATGAGCAGTTCTTC; CDR3 protein: CASALFAGGIDEQFF; D gene: TRBD2; clone size: .; V gene: TRBV7-3; J gene: TRBJ2-1
CDR3 DNA: TGTGCCAGCAGTTTCTCTATAGGGGGCGGGGAGACCCAGTACTTC; CDR3 protein: CASSFSIGGGETQYF; D gene: TRBD1; clone size: .; V gene: TRBV27; J gene: TRBJ2-5
CDR3 DNA: TGTGCCAGCAGTTACTCCTCTAGCGGGAGGGCCTACGAGCAGTACTTC; CDR3 protein: CASSYSSSGRAYEQYF; D gene: TRBD2; clone size: .; V gene: TRBV6-5; J gene: TRBJ2-7
CDR3 DNA: TGTGCCAGCAGGCAGGGGGCTAACTATGGCTACACCTTC; CDR3 protein: CASRQGANYGYTF; D gene: TRBD1; clone size: .; V gene: TRBV27; J gene: TRBJ1-2
CDR3 DNA: TGTGCCAGCAGTCTCTATAGCGGGAAGGATTACGAGCAGTACTTC; CDR3 protein: CASSLYSGKDYEQYF; D gene: TRBD2; clone size: .; V gene: TRBV27; J gene: TRBJ2-7
CDR3 DNA: TGTGCCAGCTCACCCGGACTAGATAACGAGCAGTACTTC; CDR3 protein: CASSPGLDNEQYF; D gene: TRBD2; clone size: .; V gene: TRBV18; J gene: TRBJ2-7
CDR3 DNA: TGTGCCAGCAGCTTATTTAGGGGGCGCGGTACTGAAGCTTTCTTT; CDR3 protein: CASSLFRGRGTEAFF; D gene: TRBD1; clone size: .; V gene: TRBV11-2; J gene: TRBJ1-1
CDR3 DNA: TGCGCCAGCAGCCAAGGGTTTAGCGGGACCTACGAGCAGTACTTC; CDR3 protein: CASSQGFSGTYEQYF; D gene: TRBD2; clone size: once; V gene: TRBV4-1; J gene: TRBJ2-7
CDR3 DNA: TGTGCCACCCGGGACAGGGTTAACTATGGCTACACCTTC; CDR3 protein: CATRDRVNYGYTF; D gene: TRBD1; clone size: .; V gene: TRBV28; J gene: TRBJ1-2
CDR3 DNA: TGTGCCAGCAGTCCAAGCCCACAGGCAAACTATGGCTACACCTTC; CDR3 protein: CASSPSPQANYGYTF; D gene: .; clone size: .; V gene: TRBV6-6; J gene: TRBJ1-2
CDR3 DNA: TGTGCCAGCAGTTTTGGACAGGCGAACACTGAAGCTTTCTTT; CDR3 protein: CASSFGQANTEAFF; D gene: TRBD1; clone size: .; V gene: TRBV6-5; J gene: TRBJ1-1
CDR3 DNA: TGTGCCAGCAGTTTCGGACAGGGAGTATATGGCTACACCTTC; CDR3 protein: CASSFGQGVYGYTF; D gene: TRBD1; clone size: once; V gene: TRBV27; J gene: TRBJ1-2
CDR3 DNA: TGCAGCGTTGGGGCTCCGGGCGGGGGAAGAGGGTACGAGCAGTACTTC; CDR3 protein: CSVGAPGGGRGYEQYF; D gene: TRBD2; clone size: .; V gene: TRBV29-1; J gene: TRBJ2-7